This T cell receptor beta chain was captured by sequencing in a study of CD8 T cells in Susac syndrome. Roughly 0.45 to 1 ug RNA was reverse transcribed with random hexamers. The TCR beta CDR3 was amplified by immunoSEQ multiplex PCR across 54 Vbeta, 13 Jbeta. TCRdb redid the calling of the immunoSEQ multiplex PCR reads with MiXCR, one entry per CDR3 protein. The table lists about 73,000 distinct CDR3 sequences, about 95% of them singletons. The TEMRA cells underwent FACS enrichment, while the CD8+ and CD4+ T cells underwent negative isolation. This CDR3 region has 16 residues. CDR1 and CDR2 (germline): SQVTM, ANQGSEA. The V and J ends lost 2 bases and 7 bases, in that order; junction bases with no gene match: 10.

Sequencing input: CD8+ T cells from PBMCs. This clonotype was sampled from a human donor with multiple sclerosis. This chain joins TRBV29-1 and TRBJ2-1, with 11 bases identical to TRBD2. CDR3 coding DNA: TGCAGCGTTGAACGACCCCTAGCGGGAGGAGGTAATGAGCAGTTCTTC. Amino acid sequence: CSVERPLAGGGNEQFF.